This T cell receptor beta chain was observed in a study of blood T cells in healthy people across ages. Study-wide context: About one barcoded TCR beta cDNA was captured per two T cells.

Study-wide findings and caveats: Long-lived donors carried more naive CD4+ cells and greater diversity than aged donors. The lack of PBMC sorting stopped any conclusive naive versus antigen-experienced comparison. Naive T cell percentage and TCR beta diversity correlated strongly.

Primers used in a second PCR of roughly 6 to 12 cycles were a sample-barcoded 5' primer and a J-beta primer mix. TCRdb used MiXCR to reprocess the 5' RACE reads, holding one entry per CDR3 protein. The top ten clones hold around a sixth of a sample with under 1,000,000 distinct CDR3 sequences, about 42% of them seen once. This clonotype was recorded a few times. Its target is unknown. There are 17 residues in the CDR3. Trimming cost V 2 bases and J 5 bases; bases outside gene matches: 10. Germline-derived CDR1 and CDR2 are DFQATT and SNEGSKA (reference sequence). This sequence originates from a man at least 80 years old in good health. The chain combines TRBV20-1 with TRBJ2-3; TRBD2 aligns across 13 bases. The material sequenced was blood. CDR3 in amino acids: CSARPRTSGSHGDTQYF. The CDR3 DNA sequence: TGCAGTGCTAGACCCAGGACTAGCGGGAGTCATGGAGATACGCAGTATTTT.